The rows below give T cell receptor beta chains drawn from one sample of a study of T-cell reconstitution after alpha-beta-depleted transplantation in children. TCRdb processed the PCR reads anew with MiXCR; each CDR3 protein has one entry. The data hold approximately 170,000 distinct CDR3 sequences, with roughly 10% observed a single time. The starting material was PBMCs, obtained before TCRalphabeta/CD19-depleted stem cell transplant. These TCRs come from a boy aged 2-15 years with acute myeloid leukemia, due to receive a stem cell transplant. Each CDR3 is given with its conserved first and last residue. The order of the fields is D gene, J gene, V gene, clone size, CDR3 protein, CDR3 DNA. A D gene is named only where the DNA matches it firmly. Only some rows state a clone size, as once, few, many or a class for expanded clones.

TRBD1	TRBJ2-2	TRBV4-1	many	CASSPLWTGGVTGELFF	TGCGCCAGCAGCCCCCTTTGGACAGGGGGTGTCACCGGGGAGCTGTTTTTT
NA	TRBJ2-3	TRBV4-1	many	CASSFISDTQYF	TGCGCCAGCAGCTTCATATCAGATACGCAGTATTTT
TRBD2	TRBJ2-1	TRBV29-1	many	CSVGPAGGPSNEQFF	TGCAGCGTGGGACCTGCGGGGGGGCCGAGCAATGAGCAGTTCTTC
NA	TRBJ2-3	TRBV11-2	many	CASSLVLAGTDTQYF	TGTGCCAGCAGCTTAGTCCTAGCAGGGACAGATACGCAGTATTTT
TRBD1	TRBJ1-5	TRBV27	once	CASSSSTGYQPQHF	TGTGCCAGCAGTTCGTCGACAGGGTACCAGCCCCAGCATTTT
TRBD1	TRBJ1-6	TRBV4-1	many	CASSQADRGTPLHF	TGCGCCAGCAGCCAAGCGGACAGGGGGACACCCCTCCACTTT
NA	TRBJ2-7	TRBV13	many	CASSTEQGPVLCF	TGTGCCAGCAGCACCGAACAGGGACCGGTTTTATGCTTC
NA	TRBJ1-6	TRBV20-1	many	CSVRPPNSPLHF	TGCAGTGTGCGCCCGCCAAATTCACCCCTCCACTTT
NA	TRBJ2-5	TRBV12-3/TRBV12-4	many	CASTARSKETQYF	TGTGCCAGCACGGCACGGTCCAAAGAGACCCAGTACTTC
NA	TRBJ2-1	TRBV20-1	many	CSARGGSGPSSYNEQFF	TGCAGTGCTAGAGGCGGGTCAGGCCCTAGCTCCTACAATGAGCAGTTCTTC
TRBD2	TRBJ2-7	TRBV6-1	many	CASKVAGSLDEQYF	TGTGCCAGCAAGGTAGCGGGGAGTCTGGACGAGCAGTACTTC
NA	TRBJ2-1	TRBV20-1	many	CSARLDYNEQFF	TGCAGTGCTCGACTGGACTACAATGAGCAGTTCTTC
TRBD2	TRBJ2-5	TRBV7-2	many	CASSLRGGETQYF	TGTGCCAGCAGCTTAAGGGGAGGGGAGACCCAGTACTTC
NA	TRBJ2-3	TRBV7-2	many	CASSLIGRRDTQYF	TGTGCCAGCAGCTTAATAGGGAGGAGAGATACGCAGTATTTT
NA	TRBJ1-2	TRBV20-1	many	CSAAVSGPHGYTF	TGCAGTGCGGCTGTCAGTGGGCCCCATGGCTACACCTTC
NA	TRBJ1-2	TRBV2	few	CAVRTSYGYTF	TGTGCCGTACGGACGTCTTATGGCTACACCTTC
TRBD1	TRBJ1-3	TRBV2	NA	CTRCSRTGGLTSGNTIYF	TGTACCCGCTGTTCTCGGACAGGGGGCCTAACCTCTGGAAACACCATATATTTT
NA	TRBJ2-1	TRBV5-1	many	CASSLSIDRKVSSYNEQFF	TGCGCCAGCAGCTTGTCGATTGACAGGAAGGTTAGCTCCTACAATGAGCAGTTCTTC
TRBD2	TRBJ2-3	TRBV7-7	many	CASSFGLASTDTQYF	TGTGCTAGCAGCTTCGGACTAGCTAGCACAGATACGCAGTATTTT
TRBD2	TRBJ2-3	TRBV5-5	many	CASSLEASGGVTDTQYF	TGTGCCAGCAGCTTGGAGGCTAGCGGGGGTGTGACAGATACGCAGTATTTT
TRBD2	TRBJ2-2	TRBV24-1	NA	CATSDPSGGRGNTGELFF	TGTGCCACCAGTGATCCCAGCGGGGGCCGAGGGAACACCGGGGAGCTGTTTTTT
TRBD2	TRBJ2-2	TRBV4-1	many	CASSIPGLASNTGELFF	TGCGCCAGCAGCATCCCGGGACTAGCGTCGAACACCGGGGAGCTGTTTTTT
NA	TRBJ2-7	TRBV10-3	many	CAISVGLESYEQYF	TGTGCCATCAGTGTAGGACTGGAGTCCTACGAGCAGTACTTC
NA	TRBJ2-7	TRBV3-1	many	CASSQGLFSYEQYF	TGTGCCAGCAGCCAAGGCCTGTTTTCCTACGAGCAGTACTTC
NA	TRBJ1-5	TRBV3-1	many	CASSHQGDQPQHF	TGTGCCAGCAGCCATCAGGGTGATCAGCCCCAGCATTTT
TRBD2	TRBJ2-3	TRBV27	many	CASLQPLAGEYTDTQYF	TGTGCCAGCCTTCAGCCCTTAGCGGGAGAGTACACAGATACGCAGTATTTT
NA	TRBJ1-1	TRBV27	many	CASSISAANTEAFF	TGTGCCAGCAGTATTAGCGCAGCGAACACTGAAGCTTTCTTT
NA	TRBJ2-1	TRBV7-8	many	CASSPKRGAGTYNEQFF	TGTGCCAGCAGCCCAAAAAGAGGCGCGGGAACCTACAATGAGCAGTTCTTC
NA	TRBJ2-3	TRBV7-3	few	CASSLRSGSSDTQYF	TGTGCCAGCAGCTTAAGGAGCGGGTCATCAGATACGCAGTATTTT
TRBD2	TRBJ2-5	TRBV3-1	many	CASSYILAGAKETQYF	TGTGCCAGCAGCTACATACTAGCGGGAGCCAAAGAGACCCAGTACTTC
NA	TRBJ2-5	TRBV27	many	CASETQETQYF	TGTGCCAGCGAAACTCAAGAGACCCAGTACTTC
NA	TRBJ2-1	TRBV12-3/TRBV12-4	many	CASRTRDRHNEQFF	TGTGCCAGCAGAACCCGGGACCGCCACAATGAGCAGTTCTTC
NA	TRBJ1-3	TRBV2	many	CASSDGPGESGNTIYF	TGTGCCAGCAGTGACGGCCCAGGGGAGTCTGGAAACACCATATATTTT
NA	TRBJ1-1	TRBV13	many	CASSPVWGNRYTEAFF	TGTGCCAGCAGCCCTGTTTGGGGTAATAGGTACACTGAAGCTTTCTTT
NA	TRBJ1-5	TRBV5-5	many	CASLAPGGWGNQPQHF	TGTGCCAGCTTGGCGCCTGGGGGGTGGGGCAATCAGCCCCAGCATTTT